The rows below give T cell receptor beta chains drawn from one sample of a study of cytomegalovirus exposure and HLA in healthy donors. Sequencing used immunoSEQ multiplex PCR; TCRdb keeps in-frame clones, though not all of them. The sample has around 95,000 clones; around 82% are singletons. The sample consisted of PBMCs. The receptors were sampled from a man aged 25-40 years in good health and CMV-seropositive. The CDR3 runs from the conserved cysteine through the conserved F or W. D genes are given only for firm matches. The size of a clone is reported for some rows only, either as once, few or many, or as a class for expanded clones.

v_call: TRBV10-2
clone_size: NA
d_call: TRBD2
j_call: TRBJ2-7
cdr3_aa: CASSEGLAGAGGEQYF
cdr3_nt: TGCGCCAGCAGTGAAGGACTAGCGGGAGCTGGGGGCGAGCAGTACTTC

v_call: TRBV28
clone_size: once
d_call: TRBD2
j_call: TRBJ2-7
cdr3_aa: CASSLGLAGMYEQYF
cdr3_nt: TGTGCCAGCAGTTTGGGACTAGCGGGAATGTACGAGCAGTACTTC

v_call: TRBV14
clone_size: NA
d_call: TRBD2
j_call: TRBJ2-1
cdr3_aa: CASSLGLAGAYNEQFF
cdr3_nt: TGTGCCAGCAGCCTGGGACTAGCGGGAGCATACAATGAGCAGTTCTTC

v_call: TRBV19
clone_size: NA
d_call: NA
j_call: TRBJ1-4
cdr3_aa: CASSIPRRGNEKLFF
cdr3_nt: TGTGCCAGTAGTATACCCCGACGGGGTAATGAAAAACTGTTTTTT

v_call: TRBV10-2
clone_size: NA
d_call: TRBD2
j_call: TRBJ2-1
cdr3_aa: CATLSGTSGRGWNEQFF
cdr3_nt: TGCGCCACTCTCTCCGGGACTAGCGGGAGAGGCTGGAATGAGCAGTTCTTC

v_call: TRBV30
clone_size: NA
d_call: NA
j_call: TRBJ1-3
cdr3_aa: CAWSTGYSSGNTIYF
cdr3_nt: TGTGCCTGGAGTACAGGGTATAGCTCTGGAAACACCATATATTTT

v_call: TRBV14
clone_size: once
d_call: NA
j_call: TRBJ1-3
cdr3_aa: CASSWNGGNTIYF
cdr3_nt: TGTGCCAGCAGCTGGAACGGGGGAAACACCATATATTTT

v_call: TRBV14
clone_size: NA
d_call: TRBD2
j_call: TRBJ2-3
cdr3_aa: CASSQGSGRGTDTQYF
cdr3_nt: TGTGCCAGCAGCCAAGGAAGCGGGAGGGGCACAGATACGCAGTATTTT

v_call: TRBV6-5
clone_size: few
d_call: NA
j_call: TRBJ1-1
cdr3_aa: CASSLNGQEAFF
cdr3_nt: TGTGCCAGCAGCCTCAATGGACAGGAAGCTTTCTTT

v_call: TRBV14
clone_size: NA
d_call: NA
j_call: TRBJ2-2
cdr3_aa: CASSQARVTGELFF
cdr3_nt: TGTGCCAGCAGCCAAGCCCGTGTGACCGGGGAGCTGTTTTTT

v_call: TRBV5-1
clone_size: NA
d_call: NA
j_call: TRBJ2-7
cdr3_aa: CASSPRGQGGSYEQYF
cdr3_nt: TGCGCCAGCAGCCCGCGCGGACAGGGAGGGTCCTACGAGCAGTACTTC

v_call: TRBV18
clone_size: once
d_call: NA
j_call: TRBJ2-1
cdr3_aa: CASSPRNMVQGKDEQFF
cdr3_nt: TGTGCCAGCTCACCACGAAATATGGTACAGGGCAAGGATGAGCAGTTCTTC

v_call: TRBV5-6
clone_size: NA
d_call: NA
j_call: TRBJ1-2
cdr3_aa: CASSLGQIANYGYTF
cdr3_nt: TGTGCCAGCAGCTTGGGTCAGATTGCTAACTATGGCTACACCTTC

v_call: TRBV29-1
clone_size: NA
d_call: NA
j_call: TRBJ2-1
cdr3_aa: CSVDTVSYNEQFF
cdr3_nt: TGCAGCGTTGATACGGTTTCCTACAATGAGCAGTTCTTC

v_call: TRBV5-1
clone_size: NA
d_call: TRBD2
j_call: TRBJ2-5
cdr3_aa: CASSVSGLARLQETQYF
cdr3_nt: TGCGCCAGCAGCGTAAGCGGACTAGCAAGACTCCAAGAGACCCAGTACTTC

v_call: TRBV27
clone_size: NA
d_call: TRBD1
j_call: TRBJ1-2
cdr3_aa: CASSRDRAGYTF
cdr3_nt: TGTGCCAGCAGTCGGGACAGGGCTGGCTACACCTTC

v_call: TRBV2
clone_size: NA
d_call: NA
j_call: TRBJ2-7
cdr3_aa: CARGQDSYEQYF
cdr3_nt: TGTGCCAGGGGTCAGGACTCCTACGAGCAGTACTTC

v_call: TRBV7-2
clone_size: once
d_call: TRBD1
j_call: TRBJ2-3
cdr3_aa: CASSLGGQGATDTQYF
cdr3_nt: TGTGCCAGCAGCTTAGGTGGGCAGGGGGCCACAGATACGCAGTATTTT

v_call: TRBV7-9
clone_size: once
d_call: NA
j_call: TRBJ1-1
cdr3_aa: CSSSLTETEAFF
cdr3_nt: TGTTCCAGCAGCTTAACGGAGACTGAAGCTTTCTTT

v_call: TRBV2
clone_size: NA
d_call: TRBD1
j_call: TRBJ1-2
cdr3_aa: CASSGPDRANNYGYTF
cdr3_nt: TGTGCCAGCAGTGGACCCGACAGGGCCAATAACTATGGCTACACCTTC

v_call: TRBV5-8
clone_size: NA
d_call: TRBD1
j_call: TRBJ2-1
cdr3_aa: CATPTGRNEQFF
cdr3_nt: TGTGCCACCCCGACAGGGCGAAATGAGCAGTTCTTC

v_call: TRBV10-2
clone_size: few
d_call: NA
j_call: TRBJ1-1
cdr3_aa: CASSATRGAFF
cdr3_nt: TGCGCCAGCAGTGCAACTCGGGGAGCTTTCTTT

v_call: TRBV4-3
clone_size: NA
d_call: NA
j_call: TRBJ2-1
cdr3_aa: CASSQDLARYLENEQFF
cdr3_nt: TGCGCCAGCAGCCAAGATTTGGCGCGGTACCTCGAGAATGAGCAGTTCTTC

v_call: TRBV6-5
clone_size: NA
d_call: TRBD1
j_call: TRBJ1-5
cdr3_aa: CASRRQGSNQPQHF
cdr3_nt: TGTGCCAGCAGACGACAGGGATCCAATCAGCCCCAGCATTTT

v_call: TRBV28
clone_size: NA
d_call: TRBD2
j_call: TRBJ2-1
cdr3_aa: CASSFPSRERNEQFF
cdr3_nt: TGTGCCAGCAGTTTCCCCTCGCGGGAGAGGAATGAGCAGTTCTTC

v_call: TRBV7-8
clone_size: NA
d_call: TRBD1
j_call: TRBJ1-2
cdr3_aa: CASSLVRGTVQGAGGYTF
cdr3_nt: TGTGCCAGCAGCTTAGTCCGTGGTACGGTACAGGGGGCCGGTGGCTACACCTTC

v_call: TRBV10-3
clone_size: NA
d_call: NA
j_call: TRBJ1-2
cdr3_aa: CAISESINRDGGYTF
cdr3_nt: TGTGCCATCAGTGAGTCTATCAACAGGGATGGTGGCTACACCTTC

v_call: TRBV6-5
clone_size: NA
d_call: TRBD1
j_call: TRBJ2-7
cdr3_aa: CASRETGGAREQYF
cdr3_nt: TGTGCCAGCAGGGAGACAGGGGGCGCGAGGGAGCAGTACTTC

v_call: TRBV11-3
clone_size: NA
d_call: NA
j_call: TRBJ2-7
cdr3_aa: CASSLDDKSYEQYF
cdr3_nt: TGTGCCAGCAGCTTAGATGACAAATCCTACGAGCAGTACTTC

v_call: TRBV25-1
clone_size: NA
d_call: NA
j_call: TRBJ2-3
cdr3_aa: CASSESYSDTQYF
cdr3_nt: TGTGCCAGCAGTGAATCCTACTCGGATACGCAGTATTTT

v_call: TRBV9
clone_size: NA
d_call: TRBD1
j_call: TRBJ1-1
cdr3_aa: CASSVLTGNMNTEAFF
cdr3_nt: TGTGCCAGCAGCGTTTTGACAGGGAACATGAACACTGAAGCTTTCTTT

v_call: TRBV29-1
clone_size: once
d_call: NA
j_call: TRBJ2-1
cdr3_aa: CSVEDPIGGNEQFF
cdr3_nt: TGCAGCGTTGAAGATCCGATAGGGGGAAATGAGCAGTTCTTC

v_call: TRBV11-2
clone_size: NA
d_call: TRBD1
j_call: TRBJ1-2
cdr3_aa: CASSPGTGDFGYTF
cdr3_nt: TGTGCCAGCAGCCCCGGGACAGGGGATTTTGGCTACACCTTC

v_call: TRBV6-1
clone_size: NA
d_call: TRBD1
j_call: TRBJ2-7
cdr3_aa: CASRSTGLVYEQYF
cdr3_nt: TGTGCCAGCAGGTCGACAGGGCTGGTCTACGAGCAGTACTTC

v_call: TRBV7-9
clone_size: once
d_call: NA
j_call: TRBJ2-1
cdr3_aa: CASSLRPADFYNEQFF
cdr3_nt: TGTGCCAGCAGCTTGCGGCCAGCGGACTTCTACAATGAGCAGTTCTTC

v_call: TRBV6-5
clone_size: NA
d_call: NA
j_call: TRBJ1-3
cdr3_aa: CASKQEASGNTIYF
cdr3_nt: TGTGCCAGCAAACAGGAAGCCTCTGGAAACACCATATATTTT

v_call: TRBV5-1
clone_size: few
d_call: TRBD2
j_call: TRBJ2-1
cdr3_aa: CASSPPGGSSYNEQFF
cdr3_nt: TGCGCCAGCAGCCCGCCCGGCGGGAGTTCCTACAATGAGCAGTTCTTC

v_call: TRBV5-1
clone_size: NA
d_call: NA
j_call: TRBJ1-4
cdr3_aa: CASSSLGGGEKLFF
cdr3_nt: TGCGCCAGCAGCTCGTTAGGTGGGGGGGAAAAACTGTTTTTT

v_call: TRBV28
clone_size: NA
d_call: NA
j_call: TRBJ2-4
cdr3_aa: CASISGSGNLAKNIQYF
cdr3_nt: TGTGCCAGCATTTCGGGGTCCGGCAACCTAGCCAAAAACATTCAGTACTTC

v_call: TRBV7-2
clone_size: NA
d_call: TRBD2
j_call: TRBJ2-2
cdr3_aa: CASSLAGGRELFF
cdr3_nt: TGTGCCAGCAGCCTAGCGGGAGGACGTGAGCTGTTTTTT